The 10 T cell receptor beta chains listed next were all sequenced from one sample in a study of blood T cells in healthy people across ages. A J-beta primer mix and a sample-barcoded 5' primer were used in a second PCR of roughly 6 to 11 cycles. TCRdb re-derived calls from the 5' RACE reads in MiXCR, one entry per CDR3 protein. The sample shows some 1.5 million distinct CDR3 sequences, 42% of them seen only once. Sequencing input: blood. These receptors all come from a woman aged 18-29 years in good health.

The rearrangement uses TRBV20-1 and TRBJ2-1; 12 bases are a match to TRBD1. The CDR3 contains 14 residues. The germline CDR1 and CDR2 sequences are DFQATT and SNEGSKA (reference sequence). CDR3 sequence: CRLDRDRGRNEQFF. CDR3 DNA sequence: TGCAGGCTAGACCGGGACAGGGGGCGGAATGAGCAGTTCTTC.

This clonotype was counted between two and nine times. The rearrangement links TRBV6-5 to TRBJ2-3; the match to TRBD2 covers 12 bases. The CDR3 totals 16 residues. The ends lost 6 bases at V and 0 bases at J; junction bases unmatched: 4. CDR1 is MNHEY and CDR2 is SVGAGI in the germline V gene. The CDR3 DNA follows: TGTGCCAGCAGACTAGCGGGGGGCTCTAGCACAGATACGCAGTATTTT. Its protein is CASRLAGGSSTDTQYF.

This clonotype has only a few counts. The chain employs TRBV6-2 or TRBV6-3 and TRBJ1-4; D is uncertain. V was trimmed by 8 bases and J by 1 base, leaving 5 bases between them. The germline gives CDR1 MNHEY, CDR2 SVGEGT. This CDR3 is 12 amino acids long. CDR3 region: CASPVTNEKLFF. The CDR3 coding sequence is TGTGCCAGCCCAGTAACTAATGAAAAACTGTTTTTT.

With respect to this clonotype: The junction differs from germline at one of its ends, possibly a read error. The CDR3 is CVSSFRGEQYF. The CDR3 DNA follows: TGCGTCAGCAGCTTCCGGGGCGAGCAGTACTTC. The rearrangement joins TRBV5-1 to TRBJ2-7; D perhaps matches TRBD2 (5 bases). Germline loops: CDR1 SGHRS, CDR2 YFSETQ. This CDR3 has 11 residues. Variable domain in full (rest from reference TRBV5-1 and TRBJ2-7): KAGVTQTPRYLIKTRGQQVTLSCSPISGHRSVSWYQQTPGQGLQFLFEYFSETQRNKGNFPGRFSGRQFSNSRSEMNVSTLELGDSALYLCVSSFRGEQYFGPGTRLTVT.

This clonotype has more than one count but fewer than ten. The chain couples TRBV28 to TRBJ2-7; D is tentatively TRBD1 or TRBD2 (5 bases each). CDR3 length: 16 amino acids. The V gene's germline CDR1 is MDHEN and CDR2 SYDVKM. Trimming pared 1 base from V and 2 bases from J, leaving 15 bases between. The CDR3 protein is CASSLFAGTEPYEQYF. In DNA form, the CDR3 reads TGTGCCAGCAGTTTATTCGCCGGGACCGAGCCCTACGAGCAGTACTTC.

The sample holds a few counts of this clonotype. This chain connects TRBV12-3 or TRBV12-4 to TRBJ1-5; D not certain. CDR3 size: 15 residues. V dropped 2 bases and J dropped 1 base, with 9 bases sitting between them. DNA of the CDR3: TGTGCCAGCAGTTTAAGCGGGGAGAGCAATCAGCCCCAGCATTTT. The encoded protein is CASSLSGESNQPQHF.

This clonotype was observed a few times. The rearrangement links TRBV28 to TRBJ1-4; D is possibly TRBD1 (5 bases). The V gene's germline CDR1 is MDHEN and CDR2 SYDVKM. With 7 bases removed from V and 8 bases from J, the gap between germline ends came to 14 bases. The CDR3 length is 13 residues. The DNA of the CDR3 is TGTGCCAGCACCCCCAGGGCCTACGAAAAACTGTTTTTT. Translated: CASTPRAYEKLFF.

This chain joins TRBV7-9 and TRBJ2-4; 7 bases align to TRBD1. The J call may not be correct, given that the DNA end is closer to TRBJ2-7. The germline gives CDR1 SEHNR, CDR2 FQNEAQ (reference sequence). The CDR3 is 14 amino acids. The CDR3 here is CASSSDRSLYEQYF. The CDR3, as DNA: TGTGCCAGCAGCTCGGACAGGTCCCTTTACGAGCAGTACTTC.

Of note for this clonotype: One base away lies a much larger clone, so this may be a sequencing read error. The chain carries TRBV12-3 or TRBV12-4 and TRBJ2-7, with D unclear. The CDR3 runs 12 residues. V was trimmed by 1 base and J by 11 bases, leaving 12 bases between them. The CDR3 here is CASSLEGISEYF. The DNA for the CDR3 is TGTGCCAGCAGTTTAGAGGGAATATCGGAGTACTTC.

This chain links TRBV11-2 with TRBJ2-5, with D tentatively TRBD1 or TRBD2 (5 bases each). The last part of the DNA fits TRBJ2-7 better; the J call may be wrong. Germline V gene lookup returns CDR1 SGHAT and CDR2 FQNNGV. This CDR3 comprises 14 residues. CDR3 nucleotides: TGTGCCAGCACGGGGACCCACATCTCCTACGAGCAGTACTTC. Translating it yields CASTGTHISYEQYF.